This T cell receptor beta chain was observed in a study of follicular helper T cells after annual influenza vaccination. CDR3 length equals 14 residues. The germline V and J ends were trimmed by 3 bases and 4 bases, with 10 bases remaining between them. From germline, CDR1 is SGHTA and CDR2 FQGNSA. Regarding time point: 2014-2015 season, 7 days after vaccination. Here immunoSEQ multiplex PCR was the method, and the copy in TCRdb shows in-frame clones only, minus some. The sample shows about 7,800 clones, approximately 87% of them seen only once. The V call is TRBV7-2, the J call TRBJ1-5; D is unclear. The sample was CXCR5+ CD38- circulating T follicular helper cells from blood, taken 7 days after influenza vaccination. Documented subset: circulating Tfh, non-naive CD4+CXCR5+PD-1+ (ICOS+CD38+ or ICOS-CD38-). The sequence was collected from an adult who received the influenza vaccine. The CDR3 sequence: CASSFGLRNQPQHF. The CDR3 bases are TGTGCCAGCAGCTTCGGGTTGAGAAATCAGCCCCAGCATTTT. The full variable domain, its missing parts supplied by reference TRBV7-2 and TRBJ1-5, is GAGVSQSPSNKVTEKGKDVELRCDPISGHTALYWYRQSLGQGLEFLIYFQGNSAPDKSGLPSDRFSAERTGGSVSTLTIQRTQQEDSAVYLCASSFGLRNQPQHFGDGTRLSIL.